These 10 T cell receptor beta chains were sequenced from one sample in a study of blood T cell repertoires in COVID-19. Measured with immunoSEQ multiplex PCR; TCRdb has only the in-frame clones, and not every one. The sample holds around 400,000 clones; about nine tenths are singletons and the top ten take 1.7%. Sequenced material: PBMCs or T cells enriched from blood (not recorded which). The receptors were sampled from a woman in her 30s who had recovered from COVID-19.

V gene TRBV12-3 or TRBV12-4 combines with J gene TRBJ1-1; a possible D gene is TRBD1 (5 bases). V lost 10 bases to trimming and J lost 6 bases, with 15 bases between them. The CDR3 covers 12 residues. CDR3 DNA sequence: TGTGCCACGGGGGGAGGGGCCTCTGAAGCTTTCTTT. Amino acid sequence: CATGGGASEAFF.

DNA of the CDR3: TGTGCCAGCAGCCGGACAGGGGAAAAACTGTTTTTT. Amino acid sequence: CASSRTGEKLFF. The J gene is TRBJ1-4, the V gene TRBV7-8; 8 bases map to TRBD1. Germline V gene lookup returns CDR1 SGHVS and CDR2 FQNEAQ. CDR3 size: 12 residues. With V trimmed by 5 bases and J by 8 bases, 1 base remained unmatched.

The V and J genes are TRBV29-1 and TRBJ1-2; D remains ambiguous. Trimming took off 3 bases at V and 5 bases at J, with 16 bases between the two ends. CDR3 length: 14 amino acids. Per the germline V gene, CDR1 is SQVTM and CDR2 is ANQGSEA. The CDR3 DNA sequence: TGCAGCGTTGATTGGACCGGGAAGGATTATGGCTACACCTTC. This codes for CSVDWTGKDYGYTF.

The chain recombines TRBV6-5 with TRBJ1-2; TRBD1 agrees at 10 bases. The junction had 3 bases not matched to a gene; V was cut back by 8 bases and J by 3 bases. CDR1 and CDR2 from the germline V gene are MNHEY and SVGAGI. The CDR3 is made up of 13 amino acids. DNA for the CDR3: TGTGCCAGCCGCGACAGGGGGCACTATGGCTACACCTTC. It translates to CASRDRGHYGYTF.

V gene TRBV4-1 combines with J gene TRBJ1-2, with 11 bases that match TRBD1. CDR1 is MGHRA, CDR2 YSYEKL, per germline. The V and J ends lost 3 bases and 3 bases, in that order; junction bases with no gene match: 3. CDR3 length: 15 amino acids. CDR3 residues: CASSQLGQGDYGYTF. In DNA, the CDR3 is TGCGCCAGCAGCCAGTTGGGACAGGGGGACTATGGCTACACCTTC.

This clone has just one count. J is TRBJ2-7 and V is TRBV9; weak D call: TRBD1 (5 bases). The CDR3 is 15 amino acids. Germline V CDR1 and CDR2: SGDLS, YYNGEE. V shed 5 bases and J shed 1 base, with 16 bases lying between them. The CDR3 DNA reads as TGTGCCAGCAGGAGTGGGGCGCGTCTGTCCTACGAGCAGTACTTC. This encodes CASRSGARLSYEQYF.

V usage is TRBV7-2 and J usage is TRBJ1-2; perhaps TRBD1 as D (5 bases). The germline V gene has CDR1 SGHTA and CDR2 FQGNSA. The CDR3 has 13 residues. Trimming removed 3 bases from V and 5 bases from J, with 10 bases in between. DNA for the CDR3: TGTGCCAGCAGCTTCGGGGGTCGGTATGGCTACACCTTC. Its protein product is CASSFGGRYGYTF.

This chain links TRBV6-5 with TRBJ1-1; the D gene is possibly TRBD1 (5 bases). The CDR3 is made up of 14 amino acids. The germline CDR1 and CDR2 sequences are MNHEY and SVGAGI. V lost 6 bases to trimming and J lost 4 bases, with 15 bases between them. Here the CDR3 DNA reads TGTGCCAGCAGAACCGTCGGGGGTGCCACTGAAGCTTTCTTT. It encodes CASRTVGGATEAFF.

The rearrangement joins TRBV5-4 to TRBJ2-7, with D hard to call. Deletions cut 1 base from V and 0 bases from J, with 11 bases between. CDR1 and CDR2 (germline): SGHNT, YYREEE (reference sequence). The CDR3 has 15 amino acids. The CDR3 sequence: CASSLKPLSSYEQYF. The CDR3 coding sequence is TGTGCCAGCAGCTTGAAACCCCTGAGCTCCTACGAGCAGTACTTC.

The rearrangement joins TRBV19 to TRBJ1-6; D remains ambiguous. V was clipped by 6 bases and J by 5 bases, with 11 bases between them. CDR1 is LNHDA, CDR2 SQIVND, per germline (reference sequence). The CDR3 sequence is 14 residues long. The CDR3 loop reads CASSGGGNNSPLHF. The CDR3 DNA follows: TGTGCCAGTAGCGGTGGCGGAAATAATTCACCCCTCCACTTT.